Following are 26 T cell receptor beta chains from one sample sequenced in a study of T cell repertoires in cytomegalovirus infection. From the reads, TCRdb called clonotypes with MiXCR, one entry per CDR3 protein. The sample has under 600,000 distinct CDR3 sequences; more than 15% are singletons. Specimen: CD8+ T cells from PBMCs. The receptors here all came from a human donor in good health (CMV status not recorded). Some clones in this sample may be carry-over from other donors' samples.

This clonotype was counted ten times or more. The chain recombines TRBV7-3 with TRBJ2-5, with TRBD2 as a possible D gene (7 bases). Germline V CDR1 and CDR2: SGHTA, FQGTGA. The germline V and J ends were trimmed by 4 bases and 1 base, with 13 bases remaining between them. This CDR3 has 15 amino acids. CDR3 in DNA: TGTGCCAGCAGCTCTTTGGGGGGGCGCCAAGAGACCCAGTACTTC. Its translation is CASSSLGGRQETQYF.

At least ten counts were recorded for this clonotype. The chain links TRBV7-9 to TRBJ1-3, with 8 positions matching TRBD1. CDR3 size: 15 residues. V trimming: 6 bases; J trimming: 0 bases; junction bases outside the gene matches: 4. The germline V gene has CDR1 SEHNR and CDR2 FQNEAQ (reference sequence). The CDR3 DNA reads as TGTGCCAGCAGGTCAGGGGGCCCCTCTGGAAACACCATATATTTT. Translated: CASRSGGPSGNTIYF.

CDR3 sequence: CASSFGTSPHEQFF. The DNA for the CDR3 is TGTGCCAGCAGCTTCGGGACTAGTCCCCACGAGCAGTTCTTC. The chain couples TRBV7-3 to TRBJ2-1, with 8 bases fitting TRBD2. Germline CDR1 and CDR2: SGHTA and FQGTGA. V lost 3 bases and J lost 10; bases outside the gene matches: 8. The CDR3 totals 14 residues.

The chain has TRBV13 and TRBJ2-1, with TRBD2 matching 13 bases. The CDR3 extends over 17 amino acids. Germline CDR1 is PRHDT and CDR2 is FYEKMQ (reference sequence). The ends lost 5 bases at V and 4 bases at J; junction bases unmatched: 8. The CDR3 nucleotides read TGTGCCAGCAGCCCCGGCGGGACTAGCGGGGTTTACAATGAGCAGTTCTTC. Protein product: CASSPGGTSGVYNEQFF. Looking up the rest from reference TRBV13 and TRBJ2-1 gives the full variable domain: AAGVIQSPRHLIKEKRETATLKCYPIPRHDTVYWYQQGPGQDPQFLISFYEKMQSDKGSIPDRFSAQQFSDYHSELNMSSLELGDSALYFCASSPGGTSGVYNEQFFGPGTRLTVL.

This clonotype was recorded at least ten times. The V gene is TRBV12-3 or TRBV12-4, the J gene TRBJ1-4; the D is unclear. V was shortened by 8 bases and J by 0 bases, with 16 bases between the two germline ends. This CDR3 has 16 residues. The CDR3 spells CASFPGHASTNEKLFF. DNA of the CDR3: TGTGCCAGCTTCCCGGGCCATGCTTCAACTAATGAAAAACTGTTTTTT.

The chain has TRBV20-1 and TRBJ1-5, with D hard to call. The CDR3 runs to 14 residues. Germline CDR1 reads DFQATT; CDR2 reads SNEGSKA (reference sequence). The V end was cut by 1 base, the J end by 0 bases, with 7 bases between. The CDR3 region is CSARVGYSNQPQHF. CDR3 sequence (DNA): TGCAGTGCTAGAGTCGGGTATAGCAATCAGCCCCAGCATTTT.

Regarding this clonotype: This could be a read error, since a much larger clone is one nucleotide away. The chain carries TRBV27 and TRBJ2-5, with 7 positions matching TRBD2. The V gene end was trimmed by 8 bases and the J gene end by 5 bases; junction bases not matched to a gene: 14. CDR3 length equals 15 residues. The germline V gene encodes CDR1 MNHEY and CDR2 SMNVEV (reference sequence). CDR3 nucleotide sequence: TGTGCCAGCGGTGCCGCCGGAGGCGGGGGTGAGACCCAGTACTTC. Protein product: CASGAAGGGGETQYF.

At least ten counts were recorded for this clonotype. The chain carries TRBV7-9 and TRBJ2-3; perhaps TRBD2 as D (6 bases). The CDR3 has 15 residues. In germline, CDR1 is SEHNR, CDR2 FQNEAQ (reference sequence). The V gene lost 4 bases and the J gene lost 1 base, with 12 bases spanning the gap. In DNA form, the CDR3 reads TGTGCCAGCAGCTCGTCAGGAGGGCGCACAGATACGCAGTATTTT. This translates into CASSSSGGRTDTQYF.

Note on this clonotype: This is likely a read error, given that the CDR3 carries no conserved phenylalanine or tryptophan at its end. This rearrangement joins TRBV6-1 to TRBJ2-7; tentatively, D is TRBD1 or TRBD2 (5 bases each). The ends were cut back, 1 base at V and 5 bases at J, with 12 bases in the middle. From germline, CDR1 is MNHNS and CDR2 SASEGT. The CDR3 consists of 14 residues. Here the CDR3 reads CASSEGDGMDEQYL. CDR3 sequence (DNA): TGTGCCAGCAGTGAAGGGGACGGGATGGACGAGCAGTACTTA.

Of note for this clonotype: Sequence at one end of the junction differs from germline and may be a read error. The chain couples TRBV7-9 to TRBJ1-2; 7 positions match TRBD1. The CDR3 covers 15 residues. Germline loops: CDR1 SEHNR, CDR2 FQNEAQ (reference sequence). This CDR3 is CASSSILTGYYRYTF. The CDR3 DNA sequence: TGTGCCAGCAGCTCCATCCTGACAGGGTACTATCGCTACACCTTC.

This clonotype was observed at least ten times. This chain joins TRBV12-3 or TRBV12-4 and TRBJ1-3; D unresolved. This CDR3 comprises 15 residues. Trimming removed 8 bases at V and 0 bases at J, with 14 bases between. CDR3 amino acids: CASRRTSISGNTIYF. CDR3 nucleotide sequence: TGTGCCAGCCGTAGGACGTCTATCTCTGGAAACACCATATATTTT.

This chain uses TRBV25-1 with TRBJ2-5; 7 bases are shared with TRBD1. Germline V CDR1 and CDR2: MGHDK, SYGVNS. CDR3 length equals 14 residues. The ends lost 5 bases at V and 3 bases at J; junction bases unmatched: 6. CDR3 in DNA: TGTGCCAGCAGTCGAGGCAGGGGGAAAGAGACCCAGTACTTC. Protein sequence: CASSRGRGKETQYF.

The table lists this clonotype with many counts. J is TRBJ1-3 and V is TRBV6-5; 7 bases are a match to TRBD1. Trimming took 0 bases from V and 2 from J; bases not matched to a gene: 4. CDR3 size: 16 residues. Germline assignment: CDR1 MNHEY and CDR2 SVGAGI. The CDR3 nucleotides are TGTGCCAGCAGTTACTCGACAGGGAGTCCTGGAAACACCATATATTTT. It codes for CASSYSTGSPGNTIYF.

This clonotype was seen a handful of times. The V gene is TRBV29-1, the J gene TRBJ1-4; weak D call: TRBD1 (5 bases). The V end was cut by 5 bases, the J end by 8 bases, with 12 bases between. The CDR3 extends over 12 amino acids. CDR1 is SQVTM, CDR2 ANQGSEA, per germline. This chain's CDR3 is CSVWETAEKLFF. The DNA for the CDR3 is TGCAGCGTTTGGGAGACAGCGGAAAAACTGTTTTTT. The entire variable domain, with the rest obtained from reference TRBV29-1 and TRBJ1-4, is as follows: SAVISQKPSRDICQRGTSLTIQCQVDSQVTMMFWYRQQPGQSLTLIATANQGSEATYESGFVIDKFPISRPNLTFSTLTVSNMSPEDSSIYLCSVWETAEKLFFGSGTQLSVL.

This clonotype has more than one count but fewer than ten. CDR3 loop: CAWSVGRGSGYGYTF. CDR3 sequence (DNA): TGTGCCTGGAGTGTAGGCAGGGGCTCGGGCTATGGCTACACCTTC. The gene calls are TRBV30 and TRBJ1-2; possible D gene TRBD1, 6 bases. Per germline, CDR1 GTSNPN and CDR2 SVGIG (reference sequence). The germline V and J ends were trimmed by 0 bases and 4 bases, with 15 bases remaining between them. CDR3 length equals 15 residues.

This clonotype was observed many times. V usage is TRBV3-1 and J usage is TRBJ2-1, with TRBD2 matching 7 bases. The CDR3 length is 16 residues. V trimming: 1 base; J trimming: 2 bases; junction bases outside the gene matches: 5. Germline loops: CDR1 LGHDT, CDR2 YNNKEL (reference sequence). The CDR3 protein is CASSQGGGRTYNEQFF. DNA of the CDR3: TGTGCCAGCAGCCAAGGAGGCGGGAGAACCTACAATGAGCAGTTCTTC.

V gene TRBV19 combines with J gene TRBJ1-1; possible D gene TRBD1, 6 bases. V dropped 6 bases and J dropped 6 bases, with 20 bases sitting between them. This CDR3 comprises 15 residues. Germline CDR1 LNHDA, CDR2 SQIVND (reference sequence). This CDR3 is CASRDLQGAYAEAFF. The CDR3 nucleotides read TGTGCCAGTAGAGACCTACAGGGAGCGTACGCTGAAGCTTTCTTT.

This clonotype was seen at least ten times. The rearrangement uses TRBV7-8 and TRBJ2-4; 15 nucleotides agree with TRBD2. The junction had 8 bases not matched to a gene; V was cut back by 4 bases and J by 1 base. Germline loops: CDR1 SGHVS, CDR2 FQNEAQ. The CDR3 is made up of 19 amino acids. The CDR3: CASSSPGLAGGRAKNIQYF. The CDR3 coding sequence is TGTGCCAGCAGCTCGCCGGGACTAGCGGGAGGCAGGGCCAAAAACATTCAGTACTTC.

Notes on this clonotype: At one of its ends the junction is not consistent with the germline gene, which may arise from a read error. The J gene is TRBJ1-5, the V gene TRBV9, with no clear D. This CDR3 spans 15 amino acids. Germline values: CDR1 SGDLS, CDR2 YYNGEE. The CDR3 bases are TGTGCCAGCAGCATTTCCGGGTCTAACAATCAGCCCCAGCGTTTT. This translates into CASSISGSNNQPQRF.

In this sample, this clonotype turned up many times. The rearrangement uses TRBV7-9 and TRBJ1-6; 8 nucleotides line up with TRBD1. With 5 bases clipped from V and 7 bases from J, the junction kept 10 bases outside the gene matches. The CDR3 spans 16 residues. Germline CDR1 is SEHNR and CDR2 is FQNEAQ (reference sequence). The chain's CDR3 is CASSDRGQGRNSPLHF. The DNA for the CDR3 is TGTGCCAGCAGCGACCGAGGACAGGGACGGAATTCACCCCTCCACTTT.

This clonotype has ten or more counts. The genes are TRBV6-5 and TRBJ2-7; D is unclear. Trimming removed 2 bases at V and 5 bases at J, with 16 bases between. Germline V gene sequence: CDR1 MNHEY, CDR2 SVGAGI. The CDR3 is 15 amino acids. CDR3 sequence reads: CASSYNAETTHEQYF. The CDR3 bases are TGTGCCAGCAGTTACAACGCGGAAACCACCCACGAGCAGTACTTC.

This clonotype came up a few times. V and J are TRBV2 and TRBJ1-4, with 8 bases that match TRBD1. The CDR3 covers 17 residues. The V gene end was trimmed by 6 bases and the J gene end by 1 base; junction bases not matched to a gene: 10. In germline, CDR1 is SNHLY, CDR2 FYNNEI. Here the CDR3 DNA reads TGTGCCAGCAGACCCGGACAGGGATGGGGAACTAATGAAAAACTGTTTTTT. It yields the protein CASRPGQGWGTNEKLFF. Full variable domain (missing parts from reference TRBV2 and TRBJ1-4): EPEVTQTPSHQVTQMGQEVILRCVPISNHLYFYWYRQILGQKVEFLVSFYNNEISEKSEIFDDQFSVERPDGSNFTLKIRSTKLEDSAMYFCASRPGQGWGTNEKLFFGSGTQLSVL.

This clonotype has ten or more counts. The genes are TRBV11-2 and TRBJ1-1; 10 nucleotides align to TRBD1. V lost 5 bases and J lost 7; bases outside the gene matches: 1. CDR1 SGHAT and CDR2 FQNNGV come from the germline V gene. The CDR3 is made up of 12 amino acids. In DNA, the CDR3 is TGTGCCAGCAGCAGGGACAGGGGTGAAGCTTTCTTT. Encoded protein: CASSRDRGEAFF.

This clonotype was recorded at least ten times. The CDR3, as DNA: TGCGCCAGCAGCCCCGGGGGGGGTGTTCTGAATGAGCAGTTCTTC. This translates into CASSPGGGVLNEQFF. The rearrangement joins TRBV5-1 to TRBJ2-1, with 8 bases lining up with TRBD2. The CDR3 covers 15 residues. V lost 4 bases and J lost 7; bases outside the gene matches: 10. Germline V gene lookup returns CDR1 SGHRS and CDR2 YFSETQ.

Concerning this clonotype itself: This could be a read error, since a much larger clone is one nucleotide away. This sequence joins TRBV12-3 or TRBV12-4 and TRBJ2-1; 10 bases align to TRBD2. V trimming: 3 bases; J trimming: 7 bases; junction bases outside the gene matches: 18. CDR3 size: 19 residues. The CDR3 nucleotides read TGTGCCAGCAGTTTCGCCCCAGCAGGGCGGAGCGGGAGGGAGAATGAGCAGTTCTTC. Its protein is CASSFAPAGRSGRENEQFF.

This clonotype occurred a few times. The gene calls are TRBV12-5 and TRBJ2-1; 12 bases fit TRBD2. CDR1 is LGHNT, CDR2 FRNRAP, per germline. The J segment lost 0 bases and the V segment lost 7 bases, leaving 4 bases of the junction unmatched. The CDR3 extends over 16 amino acids. The CDR3 sequence: CASAPTSGSSYNEQFF. The CDR3 DNA follows: TGTGCTAGTGCCCCGACTAGCGGGAGCTCCTACAATGAGCAGTTCTTC.